The sequence of this T cell receptor beta chain was determined in a study of blood T cell repertoires in COVID-19. Whole-study context: From the United States, Italy and Spain came samples of acute and convalescent COVID-19.

TCRdb keeps only in-frame clones here, not all; method: immunoSEQ multiplex PCR. The sample carries roughly 160,000 clones, over 70% recorded once. The sample taken for sequencing was PBMCs or T cells enriched from blood (not recorded which). This TCR came from a man aged 50-59 years who had recovered from COVID-19.

This CDR3 reads CASSQDWDTSGVYNTGELFF. In nucleotides, the CDR3 is TGTGCCAGCAGCCAAGATTGGGACACTAGCGGGGTGTATAACACCGGGGAGCTGTTTTTT. The chain uses TRBV3-1 (or the pseudogene TRBV3-2) and TRBJ2-2, with 10 bases fitting TRBD2. The CDR3 spans 20 residues. Germline V CDR1 and CDR2: LGHDT, YNNKEL (reference sequence). After removal of 0 bases from V and 2 bases from J, the junction contained 12 bases not matched to a gene.